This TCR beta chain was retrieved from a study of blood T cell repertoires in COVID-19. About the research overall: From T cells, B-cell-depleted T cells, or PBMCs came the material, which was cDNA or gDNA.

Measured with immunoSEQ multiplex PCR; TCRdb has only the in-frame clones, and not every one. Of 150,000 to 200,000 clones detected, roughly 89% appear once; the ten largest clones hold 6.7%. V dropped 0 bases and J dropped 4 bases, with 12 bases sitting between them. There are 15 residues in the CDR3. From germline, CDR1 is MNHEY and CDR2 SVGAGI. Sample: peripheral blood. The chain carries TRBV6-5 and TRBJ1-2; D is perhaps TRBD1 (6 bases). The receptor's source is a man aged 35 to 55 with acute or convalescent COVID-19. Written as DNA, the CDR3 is TGTGCCAGCAGTTACTCGACGGACAGTTTCTATGGCTACACCTTC. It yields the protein CASSYSTDSFYGYTF.